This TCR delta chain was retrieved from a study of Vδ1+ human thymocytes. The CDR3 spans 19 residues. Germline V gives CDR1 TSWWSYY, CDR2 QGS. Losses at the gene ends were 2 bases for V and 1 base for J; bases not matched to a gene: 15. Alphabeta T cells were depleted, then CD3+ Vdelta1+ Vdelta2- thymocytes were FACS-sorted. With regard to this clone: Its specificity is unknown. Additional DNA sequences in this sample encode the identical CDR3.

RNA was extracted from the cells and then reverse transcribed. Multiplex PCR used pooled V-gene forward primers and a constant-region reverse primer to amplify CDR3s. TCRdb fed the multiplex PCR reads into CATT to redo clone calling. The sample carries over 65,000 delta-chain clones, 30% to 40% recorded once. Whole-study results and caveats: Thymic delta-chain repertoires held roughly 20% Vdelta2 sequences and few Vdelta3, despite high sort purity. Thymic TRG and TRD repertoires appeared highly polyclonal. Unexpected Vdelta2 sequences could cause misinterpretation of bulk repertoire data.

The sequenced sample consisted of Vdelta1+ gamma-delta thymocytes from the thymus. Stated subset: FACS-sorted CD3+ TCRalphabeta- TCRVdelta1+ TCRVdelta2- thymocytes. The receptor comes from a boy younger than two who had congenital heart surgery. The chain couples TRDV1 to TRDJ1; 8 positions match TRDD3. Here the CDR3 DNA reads TGTGCTCTTGGGGAATCGGGCCCTGCGGGATACGCTTGCACCGATAAACTCATCTTT. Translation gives CALGESGPAGYACTDKLIF.